Following are 11 T cell receptor beta chains from one sample sequenced in a study of shared clonotypes between healthy human individuals. Method: immunoSEQ multiplex PCR; TCRdb's copy keeps in-frame clones and lacks some. The data contain hundreds of thousands of clones, under 80% of them singletons. Sequencing input: memory CD4+ T cells sorted from blood. Subset meaning: CD45RA-negative fraction. These receptors came from a woman under 40 in good health.

The chain uses TRBV27 and TRBJ2-2; possibly TRBD2 for D (5 bases). Trimming stripped 5 bases from V and 2 bases from J, with 9 bases between. Germline V gives CDR1 MNHEY, CDR2 SMNVEV (reference sequence). The CDR3 has 14 amino acids. In DNA form, the CDR3 reads TGTGCCAGCAGTCACGGACTCAACACCGGGGAGCTGTTTTTT. Translated, it gives CASSHGLNTGELFF.

This clone was detected a few times. The rearrangement joins TRBV28 to TRBJ2-4; no firm D call. This CDR3 is 16 amino acids long. The germline gives CDR1 MDHEN, CDR2 SYDVKM. Between the trimmed V and J ends, which lost 4 bases and 0 bases, there was a span of 13 bases. The CDR3 loop reads CASSSKTYLAKNIQYF. The CDR3 nucleotides are TGTGCCAGCAGTTCAAAGACTTACCTAGCCAAAAACATTCAGTACTTC. The variable domain in full, with the rest retrieved from reference TRBV28 and TRBJ2-4, is DVKVTQSSRYLVKRTGEKVFLECVQDMDHENMFWYRQDPGLGLRLIYFSYDVKMKEKGDIPEGYSVSREKKERFSLILESASTNQTSMYLCASSSKTYLAKNIQYFGAGTRLSVL.

This chain joins TRBV7-6 and TRBJ2-6; TRBD1 is a possible D gene (5 bases). V shed 2 bases and J shed 0 bases, with 14 bases lying between them. CDR3 length equals 18 residues. Germline V lookup: CDR1 SGHVS, CDR2 FNYEAQ. CDR3 nucleotides: TGTGCCAGCAGCTTACGACAGTACATAAGCTCTGGGGCCAACGTCCTGACTTTC. This gives the protein CASSLRQYISSGANVLTF.

This clone was seen a handful of times. The chain carries TRBV27 and TRBJ1-1; D is perhaps TRBD1 (6 bases). V lost 2 bases and J 1 base, leaving 11 bases between the germline ends. The germline CDR1 and CDR2 sequences are MNHEY and SMNVEV (reference sequence). The CDR3 is 15 residues long. CDR3 DNA: TGTGCCAGCAGTTTAGTACAGGGTGGGAACACTGAAGCTTTCTTT. Translating gives CASSLVQGGNTEAFF.

This chain links TRBV6-5 with TRBJ1-2; D is perhaps TRBD1 (6 bases). Germline assignment: CDR1 MNHEY and CDR2 SVGAGI. Trimming took 5 bases from V and 7 from J, leaving 14 bases between them. CDR3 length equals 13 residues. The CDR3 reads CASSPGERGGYTF. The CDR3 DNA reads as TGTGCCAGCAGTCCAGGGGAGAGGGGTGGCTACACCTTC.

This clone was recorded a few times. The CDR3 coding sequence is TGTGCCAGCAGCATAGCGGGAGTCACGGAGACCCAGTACTTC. It specifies CASSIAGVTETQYF. The V gene is TRBV14, the J gene TRBJ2-5, with TRBD2 matching 9 bases. The trim removed 5 bases at V and 5 bases at J, leaving 6 bases unmatched. CDR1 and CDR2 (germline): SGHDN, FVKESK. The CDR3 has 14 amino acids.

The chain is built from TRBV7-8 and TRBJ2-7; TRBD2 might be the D (6 bases). Germline V gives CDR1 SGHVS, CDR2 FQNEAQ. This CDR3 has 13 residues. V gave up 4 bases and J gave up 12 bases, with 19 bases separating them. This chain's CDR3 is CASSSRDSGNRYF. In nucleotides, the CDR3 is TGTGCCAGCAGCTCGAGAGATAGCGGTAACCGGTACTTC.

This clone was counted a single time. This chain joins TRBV19 and TRBJ2-1, with a possible D match to TRBD2 (6 bases). Trimming shortened V by 3 bases and J by 6 bases, and 24 bases separated the two germline ends. The germline V gene has CDR1 LNHDA and CDR2 SQIVND (reference sequence). The CDR3 sequence is 18 residues long. The DNA of the CDR3 is TGTGCCAGTAGTATGCTATCAAGGAGGGACTTCAGGTTCAATGAGCAGTTCTTC. Its protein product is CASSMLSRRDFRFNEQFF.

The chain has TRBV28 and TRBJ2-7; TRBD1 matches at 8 bases. V lost 8 bases and J lost 0; bases outside the gene matches: 9. This CDR3 region has 15 residues. Germline V gene lookup returns CDR1 MDHEN and CDR2 SYDVKM. In DNA, the CDR3 is TGTGCCAGCTCCCCAGGGGGACAGGTCTCCTACGAGCAGTACTTC. Residues: CASSPGGQVSYEQYF.

The chain is built from TRBV7-7 and TRBJ2-5, with D perhaps TRBD1 (7 bases). V was cut by 8 bases and J by 4 bases, with 14 bases left in between. This CDR3 region has 13 residues. Germline values: CDR1 SSHAT, CDR2 FNYEAQ (reference sequence). CDR3 protein: CASPTGRLETQYF. The CDR3 DNA is TGTGCCAGCCCGACAGGGAGGTTAGAGACCCAGTACTTC.

This clone was seen only once. V gene TRBV30 combines with J gene TRBJ2-3, with a tentative D call TRBD2 (5 bases). Germline V gene sequence: CDR1 GTSNPN, CDR2 SVGIG (reference sequence). There are 12 residues in the CDR3. Between the trimmed V and J ends, which lost 3 bases and 4 bases, there was a span of 8 bases. The chain's CDR3 is CAWSGNADTQYF. CDR3 nucleotide sequence: TGTGCCTGGAGCGGGAATGCAGATACGCAGTATTTT.